This TCR beta chain emerged from a study of blood T cell repertoires in COVID-19. The germline V gene has CDR1 SGHRS and CDR2 YFSETQ. The V end was cut by 1 base, the J end by 14 bases, with 16 bases between. This CDR3 has 14 amino acids. Per the authors' pipeline: Amplification with reference gene primers provided the estimates of nucleated cell counts. The method was immunoSEQ multiplex PCR; TCRdb's version includes in-frame clones alone and lacks a portion of them. V and J calls and clone size follow that table, whereas D and trimming were derived from the DNA. This sample yields tens of thousands of clones, of which 75% to 90% are seen a single time; 35% to 45% belongs to the top ten.

The chain is built from TRBV5-1 and TRBJ1-6, with TRBD1 as a possible D gene (6 bases). Sequencing was carried out using peripheral blood. The sequence derives from an elderly man with acute or convalescent COVID-19. CDR3 amino acids: CASSLSAGDTALHF. CDR3 nucleotide sequence: TGCGCCAGCAGCTTGTCGGCAGGGGATACAGCCCTCCACTTT.